This T cell receptor beta chain was found in a study of post-analysis software for immune sequencing data. General study findings and limits: Among multiple sclerosis patients, normalized Chao1 diversity was significantly below that of controls. Patients carried 5 or 6 TRBV segments more frequently than controls did, and TRBV5-6, TRBV5-1 and TRBV20-1 were among them.

This CDR3 is built from 13 residues. Trimming left V 2 bases short and J 15 bases short, with 17 bases between. The germline gives CDR1 MGHRA, CDR2 YSYEKL. In its sample, this clonotype was seen a few times. Its target is unknown. The TCR beta cDNA libraries contained unique molecular identifiers. From the PCR reads, TCRdb called clonotypes with MiXCR, one entry per CDR3 protein. The table shows 740,000 or so distinct CDR3 sequences, with about 53% occurring only once. Source material: blood. The J gene is TRBJ2-1, the V gene TRBV4-1; D perhaps matches TRBD1 (6 bases). The clonotype originates from a girl aged 5 to 17 with multiple sclerosis. The CDR3 is CASSQQLRDTRFF. CDR3 DNA: TGCGCCAGCAGCCAACAACTCCGGGACACCCGGTTCTTC.